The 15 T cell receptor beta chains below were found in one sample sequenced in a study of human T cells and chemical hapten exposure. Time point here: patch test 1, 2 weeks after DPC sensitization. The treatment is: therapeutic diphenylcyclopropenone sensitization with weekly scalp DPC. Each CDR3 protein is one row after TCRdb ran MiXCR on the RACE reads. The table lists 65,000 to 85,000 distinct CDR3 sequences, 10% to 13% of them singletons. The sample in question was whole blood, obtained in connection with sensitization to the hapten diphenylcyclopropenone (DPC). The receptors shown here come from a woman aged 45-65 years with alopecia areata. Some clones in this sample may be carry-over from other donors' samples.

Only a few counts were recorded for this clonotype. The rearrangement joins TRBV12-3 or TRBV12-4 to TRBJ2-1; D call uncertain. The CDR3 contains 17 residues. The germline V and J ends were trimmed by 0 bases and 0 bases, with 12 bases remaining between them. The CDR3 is CASSLAGSAPSYNEQFF. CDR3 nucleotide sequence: TGTGCCAGCAGTTTAGCGGGGTCGGCCCCCTCCTACAATGAGCAGTTCTTC.

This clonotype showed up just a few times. The DNA for the CDR3 is TGTGCCACCAAAAAGGGGAGCAATTCACCCCTCCACTTT. It is translated as CATKKGSNSPLHF. The chain carries TRBV6-6 and TRBJ1-6; D perhaps matches TRBD1 (5 bases). The CDR3 is 13 residues long. The V and J ends lost 10 bases and 7 bases respectively, with 14 bases between them. Germline V gene data show CDR1 as MNHNY and CDR2 as SVGAGI (reference sequence).

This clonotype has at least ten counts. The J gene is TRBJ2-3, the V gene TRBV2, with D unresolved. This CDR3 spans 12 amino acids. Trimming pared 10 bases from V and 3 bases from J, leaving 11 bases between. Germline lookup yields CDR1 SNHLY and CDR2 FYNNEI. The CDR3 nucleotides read TGTGCCACCGAGGTCCCGACAGATACGCAGTATTTT. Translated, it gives CATEVPTDTQYF.

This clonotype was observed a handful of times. For the CDR3, the DNA is TGTGCCACCAGTGACTCCTACTTTGGGTCCTACAATGAGCAGTTCTTC. Translating it yields CATSDSYFGSYNEQFF. The gene calls are TRBV24-1 and TRBJ2-1, with no clear D. The CDR3 has 16 residues. The germline V gene has CDR1 KGHDR and CDR2 SFDVKD. V lost 4 bases and J lost 1, with 13 bases in between.

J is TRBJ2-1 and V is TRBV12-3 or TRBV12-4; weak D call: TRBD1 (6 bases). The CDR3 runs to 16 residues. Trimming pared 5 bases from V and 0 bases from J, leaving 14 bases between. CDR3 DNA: TGTGCCAGCAGTCCCCAACAGGGTGACTCCTACAATGAGCAGTTCTTC. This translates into CASSPQQGDSYNEQFF.

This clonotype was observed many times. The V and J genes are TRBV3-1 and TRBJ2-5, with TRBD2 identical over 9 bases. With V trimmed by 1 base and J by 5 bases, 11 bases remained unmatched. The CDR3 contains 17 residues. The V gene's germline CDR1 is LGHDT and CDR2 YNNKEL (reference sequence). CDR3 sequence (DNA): TGTGCCAGCAGCCAAGGCTCTGGCGGGAGGGGGATGGAGACCCAGTACTTC. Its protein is CASSQGSGGRGMETQYF.

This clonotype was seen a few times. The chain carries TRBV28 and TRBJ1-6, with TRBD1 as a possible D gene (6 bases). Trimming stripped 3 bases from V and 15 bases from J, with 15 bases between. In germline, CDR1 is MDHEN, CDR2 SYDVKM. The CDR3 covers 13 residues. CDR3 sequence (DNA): TGTGCCAGCAGTTTCGACCAGGGGCGTCGCCTCCACTTT. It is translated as CASSFDQGRRLHF.

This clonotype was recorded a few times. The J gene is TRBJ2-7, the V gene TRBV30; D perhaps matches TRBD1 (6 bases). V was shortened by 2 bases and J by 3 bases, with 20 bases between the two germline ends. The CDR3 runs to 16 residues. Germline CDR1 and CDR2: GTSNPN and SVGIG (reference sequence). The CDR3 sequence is CAWSPARRRTVYEQYF. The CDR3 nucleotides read TGTGCCTGGAGTCCCGCGAGACGACGGACAGTCTACGAGCAGTACTTC. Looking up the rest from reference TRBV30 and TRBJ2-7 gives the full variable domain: SQTIHQWPATLVQPVGSPLSLECTVEGTSNPNLYWYRQAAGRGLQLLFYSVGIGQISSEVPQNLSASRPQDRQFILSSKKLLLSDSGFYLCAWSPARRRTVYEQYFGPGTRLTVT.

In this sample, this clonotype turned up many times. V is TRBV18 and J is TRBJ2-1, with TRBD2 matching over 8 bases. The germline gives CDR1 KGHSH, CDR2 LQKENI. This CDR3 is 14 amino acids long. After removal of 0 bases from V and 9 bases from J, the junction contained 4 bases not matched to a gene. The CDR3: CASSPPAGGSEQFF. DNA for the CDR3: TGTGCCAGCTCACCACCTGCGGGGGGCAGTGAGCAGTTCTTC.

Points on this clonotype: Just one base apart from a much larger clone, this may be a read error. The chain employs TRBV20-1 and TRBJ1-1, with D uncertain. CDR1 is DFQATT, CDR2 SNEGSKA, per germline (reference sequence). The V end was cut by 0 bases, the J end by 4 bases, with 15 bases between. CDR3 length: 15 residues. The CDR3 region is CSARDWAIHSTEAFF. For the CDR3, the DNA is TGCAGTGCTAGAGATTGGGCAATCCACAGCACTGAAGCTTTCTTT.

CDR3 DNA: TGTGCCAGCAGTAACCAGGGACTAGCCAAAAACATTCAGTACTTC. Translated: CASSNQGLAKNIQYF. The chain has TRBV2 and TRBJ2-4; TRBD2 might be the D (6 bases). Trimming cost V 5 bases and J 0 bases, with 11 bases left between them. The CDR3 is made up of 15 amino acids. Germline-derived CDR1 and CDR2 are SNHLY and FYNNEI.

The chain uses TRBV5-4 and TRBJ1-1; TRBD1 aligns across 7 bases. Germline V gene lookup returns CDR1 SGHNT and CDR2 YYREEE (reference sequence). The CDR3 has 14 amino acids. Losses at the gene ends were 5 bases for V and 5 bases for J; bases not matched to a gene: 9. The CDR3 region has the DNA TGTGCCAGCAGTTCCACAGGGGTAGATACTGAAGCTTTCTTT. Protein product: CASSSTGVDTEAFF.

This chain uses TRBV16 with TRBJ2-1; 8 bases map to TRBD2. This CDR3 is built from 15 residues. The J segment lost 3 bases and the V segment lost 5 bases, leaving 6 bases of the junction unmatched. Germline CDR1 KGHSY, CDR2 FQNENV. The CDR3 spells CASSATSGNYNEQFF. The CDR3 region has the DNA TGTGCCAGCAGCGCCACTAGCGGCAACTACAATGAGCAGTTCTTC. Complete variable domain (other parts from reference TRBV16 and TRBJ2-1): GEEVAQTPKHLVRGEGQKAKLYCAPIKGHSYVFWYQQVLKNEFKFLISFQNENVFDETGMPKERFSAKCLPNSPCSLEIQATKLEDSAVYFCASSATSGNYNEQFFGPGTRLTVL.

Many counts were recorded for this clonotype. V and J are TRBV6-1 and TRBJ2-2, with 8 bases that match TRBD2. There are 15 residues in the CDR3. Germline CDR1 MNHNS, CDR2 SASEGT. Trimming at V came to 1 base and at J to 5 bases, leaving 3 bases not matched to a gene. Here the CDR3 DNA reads TGTGCCAGCAGTGAAGGCGGGAGGAGAACCGGGGAGCTGTTTTTT. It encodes CASSEGGRRTGELFF.

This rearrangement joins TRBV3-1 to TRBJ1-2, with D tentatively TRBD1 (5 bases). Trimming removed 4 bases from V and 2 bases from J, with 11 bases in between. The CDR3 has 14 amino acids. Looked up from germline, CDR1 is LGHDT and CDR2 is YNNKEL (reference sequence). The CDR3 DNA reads TGTGCCAGCAGCCGGCGACAGTTAAACTATGGCTACACCTTC. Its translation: CASSRRQLNYGYTF.